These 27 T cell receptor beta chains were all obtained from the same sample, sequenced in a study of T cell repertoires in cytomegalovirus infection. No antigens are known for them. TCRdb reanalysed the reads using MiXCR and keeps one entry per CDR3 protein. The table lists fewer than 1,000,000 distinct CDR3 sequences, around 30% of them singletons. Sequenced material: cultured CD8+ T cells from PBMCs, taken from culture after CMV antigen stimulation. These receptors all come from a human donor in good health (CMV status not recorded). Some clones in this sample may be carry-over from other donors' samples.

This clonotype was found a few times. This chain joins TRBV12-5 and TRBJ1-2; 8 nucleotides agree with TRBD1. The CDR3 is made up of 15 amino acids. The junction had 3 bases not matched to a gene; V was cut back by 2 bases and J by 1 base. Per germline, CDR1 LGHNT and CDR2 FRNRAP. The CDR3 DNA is TGTGCTAGTGGTTTGTACGACAGGGGTAACTATGGCTACACCTTC. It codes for CASGLYDRGNYGYTF.

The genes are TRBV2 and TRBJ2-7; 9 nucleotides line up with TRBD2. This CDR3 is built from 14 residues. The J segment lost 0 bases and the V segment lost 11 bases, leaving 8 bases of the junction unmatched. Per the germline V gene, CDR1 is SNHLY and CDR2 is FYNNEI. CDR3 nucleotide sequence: TGTGCCGGTGCTACTAGCGGGCGCTCCTACGAGCAGTACGTC. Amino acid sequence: CAGATSGRSYEQYV.

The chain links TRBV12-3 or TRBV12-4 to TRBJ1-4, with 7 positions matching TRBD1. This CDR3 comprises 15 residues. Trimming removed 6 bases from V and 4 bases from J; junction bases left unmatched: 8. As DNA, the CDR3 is TGTGCCAGCAGCCTGGACAGGCGATTTAATGAAAAACTGTTTTTT. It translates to CASSLDRRFNEKLFF.

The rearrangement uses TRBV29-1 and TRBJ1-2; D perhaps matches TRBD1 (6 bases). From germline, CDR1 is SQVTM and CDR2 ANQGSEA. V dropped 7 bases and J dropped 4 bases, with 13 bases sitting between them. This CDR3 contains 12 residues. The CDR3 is CSAYQGIYGYTF. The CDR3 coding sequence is TGCAGCGCCTATCAGGGGATCTATGGCTACACCTTC. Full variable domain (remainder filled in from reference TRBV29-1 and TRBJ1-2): SAVISQKPSRDICQRGTSLTIQCQVDSQVTMMFWYRQQPGQSLTLIATANQGSEATYESGFVIDKFPISRPNLTFSTLTVSNMSPEDSSIYLCSAYQGIYGYTFGSGTRLTVV.

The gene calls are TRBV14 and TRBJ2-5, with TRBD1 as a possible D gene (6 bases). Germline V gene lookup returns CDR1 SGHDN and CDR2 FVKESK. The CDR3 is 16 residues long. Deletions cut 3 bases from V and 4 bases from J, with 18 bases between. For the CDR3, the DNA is TGTGCCAGCAGCCAGACAGGAGCCCAATCTCTAGAGACCCAGTACTTC. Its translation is CASSQTGAQSLETQYF.

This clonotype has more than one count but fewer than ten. This chain's CDR3 is CASSPSTVEGYF. CDR3 DNA: TGTGCCAGCAGCCCCTCGACAGTTGAGGGGTACTTC. This chain links TRBV7-9 with TRBJ2-4; D tentatively fits TRBD1 or TRBD2 (5 bases each). The germline V and J ends were trimmed by 5 bases and 15 bases, with 17 bases remaining between them. In germline, CDR1 is SEHNR, CDR2 FQNEAQ (reference sequence). The CDR3 is 12 amino acids. The full variable domain, rest sourced from reference TRBV7-9 and TRBJ2-4, is DTGVSQNPRHKITKRGQNVTFRCDPISEHNRLYWYRQTLGQGPEFLTYFQNEAQLEKSRLLSDRFSAERPKGSFSTLEIQRTEQGDSAMYLCASSPSTVEGYFGAGTRLSVL.

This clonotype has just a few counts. The CDR3 spells CASSPWARAGGELFF. The CDR3 nucleotides read TGTGCCAGCAGCCCCTGGGCGCGCGCGGGCGGGGAGCTGTTTTTT. The J gene is TRBJ2-2, the V gene TRBV7-2; a possible D gene is TRBD2 (5 bases). This CDR3 is built from 15 residues. The ends were cut back, 5 bases at V and 7 bases at J, with 17 bases in the middle. Germline loops: CDR1 SGHTA, CDR2 FQGNSA.

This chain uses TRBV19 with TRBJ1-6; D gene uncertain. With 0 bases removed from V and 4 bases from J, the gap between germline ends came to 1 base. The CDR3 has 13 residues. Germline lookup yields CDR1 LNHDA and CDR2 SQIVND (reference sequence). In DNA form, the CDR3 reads TGTGCCAGTAGTATAGATTATAATTCACCCCTCCACTTT. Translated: CASSIDYNSPLHF.

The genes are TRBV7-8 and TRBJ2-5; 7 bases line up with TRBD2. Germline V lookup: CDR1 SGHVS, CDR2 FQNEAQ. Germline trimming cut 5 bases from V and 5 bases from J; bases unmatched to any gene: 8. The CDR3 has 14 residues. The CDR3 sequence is CASSQRLARETQYF. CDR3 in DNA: TGTGCCAGCAGCCAGCGACTAGCTCGCGAGACCCAGTACTTC.

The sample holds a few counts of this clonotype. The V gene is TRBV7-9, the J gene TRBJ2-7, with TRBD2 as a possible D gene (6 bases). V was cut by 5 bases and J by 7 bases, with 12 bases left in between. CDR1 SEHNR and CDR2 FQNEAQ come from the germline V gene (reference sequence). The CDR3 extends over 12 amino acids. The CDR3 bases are TGTGCCAGCAGCCACGACGGGGGTGAGCAGTACGTC. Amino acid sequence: CASSHDGGEQYV.

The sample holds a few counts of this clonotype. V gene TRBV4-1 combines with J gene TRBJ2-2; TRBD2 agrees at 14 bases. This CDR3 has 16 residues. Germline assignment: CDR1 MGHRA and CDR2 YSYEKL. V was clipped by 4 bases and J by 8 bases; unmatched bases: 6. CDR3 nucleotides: TGCGCCAGCAGCCCGACTAGCGGGGGGGCCGCGGGGGAGCTGTTTTTT. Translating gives CASSPTSGGAAGELFF.

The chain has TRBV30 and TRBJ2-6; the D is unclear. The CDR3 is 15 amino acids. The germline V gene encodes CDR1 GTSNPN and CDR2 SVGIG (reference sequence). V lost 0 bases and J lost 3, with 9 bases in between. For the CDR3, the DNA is TGTGCCTGGAGTGTAAAGGTGTGTGGGGCCAACGTCCTGACTTTC. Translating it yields CAWSVKVCGANVLTF.

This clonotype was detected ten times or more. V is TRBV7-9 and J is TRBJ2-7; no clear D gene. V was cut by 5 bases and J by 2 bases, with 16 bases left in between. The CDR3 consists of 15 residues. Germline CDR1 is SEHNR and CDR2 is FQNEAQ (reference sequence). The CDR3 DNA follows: TGTGCCAGCAGCCCGAGGTCGCTCGTCACCTACGAGCAGTACTTC. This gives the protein CASSPRSLVTYEQYF.

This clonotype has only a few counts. The CDR3 reads CASNPGLLNTEAFF. CDR3 DNA sequence: TGTGCCAGCAACCCGGGACTTTTGAACACTGAAGCTTTCTTT. The J gene is TRBJ1-1, the V gene TRBV5-5; D is perhaps TRBD1 (5 bases). CDR1 and CDR2 from the germline V gene are SGHKS and YYEKEE (reference sequence). Trimming shortened V by 6 bases and J by 0 bases, and 12 bases separated the two germline ends. The CDR3 runs to 14 residues.

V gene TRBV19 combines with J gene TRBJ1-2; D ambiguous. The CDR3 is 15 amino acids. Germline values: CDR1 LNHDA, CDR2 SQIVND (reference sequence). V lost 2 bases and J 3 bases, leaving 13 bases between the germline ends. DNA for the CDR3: TGTGCCAGTAGTATATCAGGAGGGAAAGACTATGGCTACACCTTC. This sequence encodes CASSISGGKDYGYTF. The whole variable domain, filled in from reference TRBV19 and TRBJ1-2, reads DGGITQSPKYLFRKEGQNVTLSCEQNLNHDAMYWYRQDPGQGLRLIYYSQIVNDFQKGDIAEGYSVSREKKESFPLTVTSAQKNPTAFYLCASSISGGKDYGYTFGSGTRLTVV.

The CDR3 spells CASSYSIPGGWGYSVGGYTF. The CDR3 DNA reads TGTGCCAGCAGTTACTCGATCCCCGGAGGATGGGGATATAGCGTCGGGGGCTACACCTTC. The chain uses TRBV6-5 and TRBJ1-2; D gene unclear. V was cut by 0 bases and J by 8 bases, with 31 bases left in between. Germline V CDR1 and CDR2: MNHEY, SVGAGI. This CDR3 spans 20 amino acids.

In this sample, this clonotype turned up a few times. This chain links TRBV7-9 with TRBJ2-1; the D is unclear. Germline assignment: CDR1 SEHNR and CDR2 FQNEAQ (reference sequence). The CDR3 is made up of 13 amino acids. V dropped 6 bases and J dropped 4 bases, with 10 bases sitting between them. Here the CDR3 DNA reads TGTGCCAGCAGACAACAAGGGTACAATGAGCAGTTCTTC. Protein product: CASRQQGYNEQFF. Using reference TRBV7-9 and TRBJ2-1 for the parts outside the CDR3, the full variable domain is DTGVSQNPRHKITKRGQNVTFRCDPISEHNRLYWYRQTLGQGPEFLTYFQNEAQLEKSRLLSDRFSAERPKGSFSTLEIQRTEQGDSAMYLCASRQQGYNEQFFGPGTRLTVL.

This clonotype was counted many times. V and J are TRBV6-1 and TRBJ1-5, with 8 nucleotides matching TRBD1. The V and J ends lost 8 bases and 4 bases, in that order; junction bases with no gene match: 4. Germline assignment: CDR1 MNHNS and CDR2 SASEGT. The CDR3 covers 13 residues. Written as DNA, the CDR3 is TGTGCCAGCCTCAGGACAGGGAATCAGCCCCAGCATTTT. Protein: CASLRTGNQPQHF.

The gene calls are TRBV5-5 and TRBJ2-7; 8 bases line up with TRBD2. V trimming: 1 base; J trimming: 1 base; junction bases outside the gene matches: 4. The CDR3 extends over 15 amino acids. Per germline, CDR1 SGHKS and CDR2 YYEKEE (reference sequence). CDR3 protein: CASSLLSGGSYEQYF. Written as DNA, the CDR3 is TGTGCCAGCAGCTTGTTGAGCGGGGGATCCTACGAGCAGTACTTC.

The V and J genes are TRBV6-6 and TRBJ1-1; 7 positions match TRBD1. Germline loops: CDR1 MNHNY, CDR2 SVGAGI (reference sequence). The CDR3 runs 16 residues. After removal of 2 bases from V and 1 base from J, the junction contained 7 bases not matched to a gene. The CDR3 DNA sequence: TGTGCCAGCAGTTACCTAGTCGACAGGGAGAACACTGAAGCTTTCTTT. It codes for CASSYLVDRENTEAFF.

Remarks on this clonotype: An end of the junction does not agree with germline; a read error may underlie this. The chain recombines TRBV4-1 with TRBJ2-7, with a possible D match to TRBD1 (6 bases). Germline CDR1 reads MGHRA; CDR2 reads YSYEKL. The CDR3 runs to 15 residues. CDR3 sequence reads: CASSLLRDTTYEQYF. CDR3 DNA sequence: TGTGCCAGCAGCCTTCTCCGGGACACAACCTACGAGCAGTACTTC.

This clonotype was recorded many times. CDR3 residues: CASSLFGTGAQETQYF. The CDR3 coding sequence is TGTGCCAGCAGCTTATTCGGGACAGGGGCCCAAGAGACCCAGTACTTC. The chain joins TRBV7-3 to TRBJ2-5; 10 bases fit TRBD1. The CDR3 is 16 residues long. Losses at the gene ends were 2 bases for V and 1 base for J; bases not matched to a gene: 4. Germline V gene lookup returns CDR1 SGHTA and CDR2 FQGTGA.

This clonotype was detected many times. The CDR3, as DNA: TGTGCCAGCAGCGCCGGGACAGGGGAATTAACCGGGGAGCTGTTTTTT. It translates to CASSAGTGELTGELFF. This chain joins TRBV7-6 and TRBJ2-2, with 10 bases that match TRBD1. The CDR3 loop spans 16 amino acids. V was pared by 5 bases and J by 5 bases, with 8 bases of the junction left unmatched. Germline V gene lookup returns CDR1 SGHVS and CDR2 FNYEAQ.

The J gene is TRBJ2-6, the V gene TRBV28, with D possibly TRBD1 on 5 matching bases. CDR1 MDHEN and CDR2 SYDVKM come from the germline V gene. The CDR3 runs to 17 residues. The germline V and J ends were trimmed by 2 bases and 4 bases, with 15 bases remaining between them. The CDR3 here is CASSLRGPLTGANVLTF. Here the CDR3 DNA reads TGTGCCAGCAGTTTAAGGGGTCCGCTTACCGGGGCCAACGTCCTGACTTTC.

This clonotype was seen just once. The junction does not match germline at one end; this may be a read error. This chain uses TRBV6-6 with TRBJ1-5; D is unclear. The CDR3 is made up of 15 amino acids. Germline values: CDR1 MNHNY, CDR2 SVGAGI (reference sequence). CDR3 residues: CASSWRQASNQTQHF. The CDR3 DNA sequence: TGTGCCAGCAGTTGGAGACAAGCCAGCAATCAGACCCAGCATTTT.

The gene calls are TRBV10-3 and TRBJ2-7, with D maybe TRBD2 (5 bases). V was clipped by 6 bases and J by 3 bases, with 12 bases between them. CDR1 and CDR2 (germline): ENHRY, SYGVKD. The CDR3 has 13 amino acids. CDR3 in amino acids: CAISAPEDYEQYF. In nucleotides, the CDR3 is TGTGCCATCAGCGCCCCGGAGGACTACGAGCAGTACTTC.

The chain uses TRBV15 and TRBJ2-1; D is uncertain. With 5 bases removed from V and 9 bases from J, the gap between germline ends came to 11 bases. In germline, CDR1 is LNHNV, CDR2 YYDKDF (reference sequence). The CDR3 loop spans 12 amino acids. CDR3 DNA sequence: TGTGCCACCAGCCCCCTTGGCGGTGAGCAGTTCTTC. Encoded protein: CATSPLGGEQFF.